The clone carrying this T cell receptor beta chain has only a few counts. Its target is unknown. Generated by immunoSEQ multiplex PCR, the TCRdb table keeps only in-frame clones and is missing some. The data hold 50,000 to 65,000 clones, with about 85% observed a single time. Time point described: cycle 4 day 1 (C4D1), after 5 to 7 weeks of nivolumab. There was relapse after autologous stem cell transplantation in every patient, and there was variation in brentuximab vedotin exposure. The entry originates in a study of PD-1 blockade in classical Hodgkin lymphoma. Whole-study results and caveats: No one has yet defined what causes the repertoire differences, which may be disease activity or prior therapy. Baseline diversity in complete responders resembled that of newly diagnosed patients. Only CD4+ TCR diversity, not CD8+, had risen significantly by C4D1.

Trimming took off 8 bases at V and 5 bases at J, with 22 bases between the two ends. The CDR3 runs 16 residues. Germline V lookup: CDR1 MNHNY, CDR2 SVGAGI (reference sequence). The sequenced sample was peripheral blood mononuclear cells (PBMCs), obtained before the fourth cycle of nivolumab. The source of this sequence is a human donor with classical Hodgkin lymphoma. The rearrangement links TRBV6-6 to TRBJ1-5; tentative D call: TRBD1 (5 bases). The CDR3 protein is CASGWLTGDAHQPQHF. The CDR3 DNA follows: TGTGCCAGCGGCTGGCTGACGGGGGATGCCCATCAGCCCCAGCATTTT.